This T cell receptor beta chain was observed in a study of vaccination and CD4 T cells after COVID-19. Findings of the study overall: SARS-CoV-2-reactive clonotype medians increased from roughly 21 to 40, not significantly.

Per germline, CDR1 DFQATT and CDR2 SNEGSKA (reference sequence). V was cut by 6 bases and J by 8 bases, with 17 bases left in between. This CDR3 spans 13 amino acids. A word on this clonotype: What it recognizes is unknown.

This sample's treatment: approximately 9-day PBMC culture with coronavirus spike peptide pools or control peptides (ViraFEST assay). At the Johns Hopkins FTIC core, DNA taken from cultured CD4+ T cells was sequenced by way of the Oncomine TCR Beta short-read assay. TCRdb independently ran MiXCR on the PCR reads; one entry per CDR3 protein. This sample carries more than 13,000 distinct CDR3 sequences, roughly a fifth of them seen once, and the ten largest clones take 10% to 15%. This clonotype was obtained from a human donor who received a COVID-19 vaccine. This specimen consisted of CD4+ T cells from blood, cultured in vitro, obtained before SARS-CoV-2 vaccination. The V and J genes are TRBV20-1 and TRBJ1-3; D may be TRBD1 (6 bases). The CDR3 loop is CSARRNRDYTIYF. The CDR3 DNA follows: TGCAGTGCCAGACGAAACAGGGATTACACCATATATTTT.